This TCR beta chain originates from a study of blood T cell repertoires in COVID-19. The wider study: Both acute and convalescent COVID-19 samples were obtained from the United States, Italy and Spain. PBMCs, B-cell-depleted T cells, or T cells provided the cDNA or gDNA that made up the material.

Original processing notes: The authors estimated nucleated cell counts from reference gene primer amplification. Assay: immunoSEQ multiplex PCR; the TCRdb copy retains only in-frame clones and omits some. V, J and clone size are those of that table, while D and trimming were read from the DNA. The data hold roughly 140,000 clones, with 84% observed a single time. CDR3 length equals 15 residues. Trimming left V 1 base short and J 1 base short, with 8 bases between. Germline CDR1 and CDR2: LNHNV and YYDKDF (reference sequence). This clonotype was sampled from a man aged 60-69 years with active or convalescent COVID-19. The sample consisted of peripheral blood. V is TRBV15 and J is TRBJ1-3, with no clear D. This CDR3 is CATSRVGGSGNTIYF. CDR3 coding DNA: TGTGCCACCAGCAGAGTGGGAGGATCTGGAAACACCATATATTTT. The full variable domain, in which reference TRBV15 and TRBJ1-3 provide the parts outside the CDR3, is DAMVIQNPRYQVTQFGKPVTLSCSQTLNHNVMYWYQQKSSQAPKLLFHYYDKDFNNEADTPDNFQSRRPNTSFCFLDIRSPGLGDTAMYLCATSRVGGSGNTIYFGEGSWLTVV.